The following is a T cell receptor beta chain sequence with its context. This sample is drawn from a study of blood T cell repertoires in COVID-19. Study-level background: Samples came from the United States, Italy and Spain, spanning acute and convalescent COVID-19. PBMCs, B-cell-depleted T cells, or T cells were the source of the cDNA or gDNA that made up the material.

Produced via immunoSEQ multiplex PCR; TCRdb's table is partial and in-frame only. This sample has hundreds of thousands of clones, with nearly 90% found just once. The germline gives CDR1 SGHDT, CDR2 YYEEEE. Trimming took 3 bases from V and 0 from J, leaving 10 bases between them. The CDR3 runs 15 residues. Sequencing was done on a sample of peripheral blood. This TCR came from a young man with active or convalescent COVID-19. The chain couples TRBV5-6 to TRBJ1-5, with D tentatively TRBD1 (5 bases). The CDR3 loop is CASSSRDYSNQPQHF. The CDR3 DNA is TGTGCCAGCAGCTCCCGGGACTATAGCAATCAGCCCCAGCATTTT.